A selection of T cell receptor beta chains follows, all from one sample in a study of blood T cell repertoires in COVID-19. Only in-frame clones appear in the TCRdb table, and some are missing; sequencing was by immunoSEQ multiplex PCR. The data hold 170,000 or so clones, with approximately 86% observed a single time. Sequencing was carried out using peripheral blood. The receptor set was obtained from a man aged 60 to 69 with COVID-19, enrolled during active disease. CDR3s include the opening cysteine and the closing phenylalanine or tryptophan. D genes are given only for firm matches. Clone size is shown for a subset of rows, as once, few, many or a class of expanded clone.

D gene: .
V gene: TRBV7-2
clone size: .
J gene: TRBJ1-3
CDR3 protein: CASSLGGFGNTIYF
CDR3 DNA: TGTGCCAGCAGCTTAGGCGGGTTCGGAAACACCATATATTTT

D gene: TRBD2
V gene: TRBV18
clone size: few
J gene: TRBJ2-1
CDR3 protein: CASSSGLALYNEQFF
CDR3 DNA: TGTGCCAGCTCATCAGGACTAGCGCTCTACAATGAGCAGTTCTTC

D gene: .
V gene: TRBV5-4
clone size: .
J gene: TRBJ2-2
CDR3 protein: CASSSQGWAGELFF
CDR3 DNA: TGTGCCAGCAGCTCACAGGGTTGGGCCGGGGAGCTGTTTTTT

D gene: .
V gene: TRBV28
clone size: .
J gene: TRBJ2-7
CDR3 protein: CASSLVGGGPFAFYEQYF
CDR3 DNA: TGTGCCAGCAGTTTGGTAGGGGGGGGACCCTTCGCCTTTTACGAGCAGTACTTC

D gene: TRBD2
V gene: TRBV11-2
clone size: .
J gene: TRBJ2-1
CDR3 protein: CASSGGRLAGAYNEQFF
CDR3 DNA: TGTGCCAGCAGCGGGGGCAGGCTAGCGGGAGCCTACAATGAGCAGTTCTTC

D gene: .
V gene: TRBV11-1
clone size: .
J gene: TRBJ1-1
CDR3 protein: CASSLAKGGTEAFF
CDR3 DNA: TGTGCCAGCAGCTTAGCGAAAGGGGGCACTGAAGCTTTCTTT

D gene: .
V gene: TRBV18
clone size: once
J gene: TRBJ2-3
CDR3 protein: CASSPPVVTDTQYF
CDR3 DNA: TGTGCCAGCTCACCACCGGTAGTGACAGATACGCAGTATTTT

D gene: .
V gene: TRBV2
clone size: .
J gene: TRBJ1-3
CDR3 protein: CASSEAISGNTIYF
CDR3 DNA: TGTGCCAGCAGCGAGGCCATCTCTGGAAACACCATATATTTT

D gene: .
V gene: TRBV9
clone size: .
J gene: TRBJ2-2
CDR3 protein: CASSVARSGNTGELFF
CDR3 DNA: TGTGCCAGCAGCGTAGCGAGGTCTGGGAACACCGGGGAGCTGTTTTTT

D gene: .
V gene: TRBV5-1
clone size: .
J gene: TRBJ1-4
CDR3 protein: CASSRGGREEKLFF
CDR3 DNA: TGCGCCAGCAGTCGCGGGGGGAGAGAAGAAAAACTGTTTTTT

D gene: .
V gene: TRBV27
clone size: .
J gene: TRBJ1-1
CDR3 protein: CASSPASGTEAFF
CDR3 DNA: TGTGCCAGCAGTCCCGCTTCGGGCACTGAAGCTTTCTTT

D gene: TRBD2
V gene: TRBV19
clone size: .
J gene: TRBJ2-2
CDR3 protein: CASTGGGPHGELFF
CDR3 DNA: TGTGCCAGTACGGGGGGAGGGCCGCACGGGGAGCTGTTTTTT

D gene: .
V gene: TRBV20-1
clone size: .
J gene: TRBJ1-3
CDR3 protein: CSATPGDTIYF
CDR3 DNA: TGCAGTGCTACCCCAGGGGACACCATATATTTT

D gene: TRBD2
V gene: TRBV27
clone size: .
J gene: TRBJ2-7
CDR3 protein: CASRLAGGRQYF
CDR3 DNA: TGTGCCAGCAGACTAGCGGGAGGGCGGCAGTACTTC

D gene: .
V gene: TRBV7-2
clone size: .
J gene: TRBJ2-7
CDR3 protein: CASSLEGGTGYEQYF
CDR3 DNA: TGTGCCAGCAGCTTAGAGGGTGGGACTGGCTACGAGCAGTACTTC

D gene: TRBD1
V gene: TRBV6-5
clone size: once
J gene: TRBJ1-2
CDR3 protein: CASSRDRWGYTF
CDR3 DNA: TGTGCCAGCAGTCGGGACAGGTGGGGCTACACCTTC

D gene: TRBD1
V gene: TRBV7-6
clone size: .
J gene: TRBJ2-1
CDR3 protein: CASSLAQGAHNEQFF
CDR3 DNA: TGTGCCAGCAGCTTAGCGCAGGGGGCGCACAATGAGCAGTTCTTC

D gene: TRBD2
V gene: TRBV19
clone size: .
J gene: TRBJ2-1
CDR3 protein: CASNAGATSYNEQFF
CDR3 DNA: TGTGCCAGTAATGCGGGAGCCACCTCCTACAATGAGCAGTTCTTC

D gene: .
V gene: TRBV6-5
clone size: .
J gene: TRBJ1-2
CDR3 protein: CASRAGFSYGYTF
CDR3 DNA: TGTGCCAGCAGGGCAGGGTTCAGCTATGGCTACACCTTC

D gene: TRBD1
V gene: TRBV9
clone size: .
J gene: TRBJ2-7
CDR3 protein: CASSTHRGQGMGEQYF
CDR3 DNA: TGTGCCAGCAGCACACATAGGGGGCAGGGGATGGGCGAGCAGTACTTC

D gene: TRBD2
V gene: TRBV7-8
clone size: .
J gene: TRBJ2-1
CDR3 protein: CASSSGTSGNNEQFF
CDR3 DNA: TGTGCCAGCAGCTCAGGGACTAGCGGGAACAATGAGCAGTTCTTC

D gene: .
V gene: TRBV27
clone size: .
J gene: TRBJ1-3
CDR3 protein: CASSRSSSGNTIYF
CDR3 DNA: TGTGCCAGCAGCCGCAGTTCCTCTGGAAACACCATATATTTT

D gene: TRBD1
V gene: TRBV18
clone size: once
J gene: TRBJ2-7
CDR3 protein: CASSPGQGVHEQYF
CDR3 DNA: TGTGCCAGCTCACCGGGACAGGGGGTCCACGAGCAGTACTTC

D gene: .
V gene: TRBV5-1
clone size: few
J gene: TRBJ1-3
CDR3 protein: CASSFNSQGSGNTIYF
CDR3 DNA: TGCGCCAGCAGCTTCAACAGCCAGGGTTCGGGAAACACCATATATTTT

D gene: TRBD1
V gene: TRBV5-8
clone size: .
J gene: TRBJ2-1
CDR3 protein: CASSSRQGNHNEQFF
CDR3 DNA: TGTGCCAGCAGCTCACGACAGGGTAACCACAATGAGCAGTTCTTC

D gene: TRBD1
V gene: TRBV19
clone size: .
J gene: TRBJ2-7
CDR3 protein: CASSGGQGPYEQYF
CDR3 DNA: TGTGCCAGTAGTGGCGGACAGGGTCCCTACGAGCAGTACTTC

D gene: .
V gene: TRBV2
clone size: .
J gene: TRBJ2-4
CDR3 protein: CASSTAQGSNIQYF
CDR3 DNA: TGTGCCAGCAGTACCGCTCAGGGGAGTAACATTCAGTACTTC

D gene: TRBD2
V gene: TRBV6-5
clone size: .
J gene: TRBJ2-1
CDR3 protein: CASSQTSGPYNEQFF
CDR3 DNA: TGTGCCAGCAGCCAGACTAGCGGGCCCTACAATGAGCAGTTCTTC

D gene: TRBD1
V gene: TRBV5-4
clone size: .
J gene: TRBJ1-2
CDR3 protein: CASSQQGINYGYTF
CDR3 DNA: TGTGCCAGCAGCCAACAGGGGATCAACTATGGCTACACCTTC

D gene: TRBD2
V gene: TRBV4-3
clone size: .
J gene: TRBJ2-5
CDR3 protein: CASSQRLAGEGAETQYF
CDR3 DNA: TGCGCCAGCAGCCAAAGACTAGCGGGAGAGGGGGCGGAGACCCAGTACTTC

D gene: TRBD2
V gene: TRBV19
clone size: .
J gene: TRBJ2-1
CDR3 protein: CASSSNSGSSYNEQFF
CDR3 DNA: TGTGCCAGTAGTAGCAATAGCGGGAGTTCCTACAATGAGCAGTTCTTC

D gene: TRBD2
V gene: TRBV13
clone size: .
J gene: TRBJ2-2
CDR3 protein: CASSLVRLANTGELFF
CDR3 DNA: TGTGCCAGCAGCTTAGTTCGACTAGCTAACACCGGGGAGCTGTTTTTT

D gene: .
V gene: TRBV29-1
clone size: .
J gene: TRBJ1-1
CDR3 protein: CSVVSGNTEAFF
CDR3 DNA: TGCAGCGTTGTTTCAGGGAACACTGAAGCTTTCTTT